This TCR beta chain was profiled in a study of T cell repertoires in cytomegalovirus infection. Study-level points and caveats: Totalled public TCR beta family frequency picked out people who carried CMV plus the relevant HLA. The response measured ex vivo was dominated by TCR beta clonotypes (HLA-C-restricted and CMV-specific).

TCRdb fed the reads into MiXCR, producing one record per CDR3 protein. Of hundreds of thousands of distinct CDR3 sequences in the sample, 30% to 35% were seen once. Remarks on this clonotype: Its antigen remains unidentified.

This CDR3 comprises 14 residues. Trimming stripped 3 bases from V and 2 bases from J, with 11 bases between. Germline CDR1 LNHDA, CDR2 SQIVND (reference sequence). The chain combines TRBV19 with TRBJ2-7; D perhaps matches TRBD1 (6 bases). The sequencing here drew on cultured PBMCs, taken from culture after CMV antigen stimulation. The sequence was obtained from a human donor in good health (CMV status not recorded). Some clones in this sample may be carry-over from other donors' samples. The CDR3 DNA sequence: TGTGCCAGTAGTATTCAAGGGGGACCCTACGAGCAGTACTTC. Translating it yields CASSIQGGPYEQYF. The variable domain in full, completed from reference TRBV19 and TRBJ2-7, reads DGGITQSPKYLFRKEGQNVTLSCEQNLNHDAMYWYRQDPGQGLRLIYYSQIVNDFQKGDIAEGYSVSREKKESFPLTVTSAQKNPTAFYLCASSIQGGPYEQYFGPGTRLTVT.